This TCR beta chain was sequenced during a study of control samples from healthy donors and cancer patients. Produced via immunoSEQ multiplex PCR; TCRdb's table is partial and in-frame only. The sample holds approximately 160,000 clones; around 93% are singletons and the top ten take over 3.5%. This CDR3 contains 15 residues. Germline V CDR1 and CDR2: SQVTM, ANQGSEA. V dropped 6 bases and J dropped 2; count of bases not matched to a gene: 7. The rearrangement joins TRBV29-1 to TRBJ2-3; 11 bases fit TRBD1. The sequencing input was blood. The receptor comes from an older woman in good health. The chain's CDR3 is CSVGTGGGNTDTQYF. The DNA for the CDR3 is TGCAGCGTAGGGACAGGGGGAGGCAACACAGATACGCAGTATTTT.